These 18 T cell receptor beta chains were all obtained from the same sample, sequenced in a study of T cell responses to AZD1222 COVID-19 vaccine. Clones were sequenced by immunoSEQ multiplex PCR, and TCRdb holds only the in-frame ones, with some missing. The sample contains 130,000 to 150,000 clones, 75% to 90% of which appear only once. The source material was peripheral blood, sampled on day 0 of AZD1222 vaccination. The receptors were sampled from an adult in good health.

V is TRBV5-1 and J is TRBJ1-2; D is ambiguous. Trimming removed 0 bases at V and 0 bases at J, with 3 bases between. CDR3 length equals 13 residues. The V gene's germline CDR1 is SGHRS and CDR2 YFSETQ. CDR3 residues: CASSLDTNYGYTF. CDR3 nucleotide sequence: TGCGCCAGCAGCTTGGATACTAACTATGGCTACACCTTC.

The gene calls are TRBV27 and TRBJ1-1; D not certain. V shed 3 bases and J shed 1 base, with 9 bases lying between them. Per germline, CDR1 MNHEY and CDR2 SMNVEV (reference sequence). The CDR3 totals 14 residues. CDR3 sequence: CASSFGTANTEAFF. The CDR3 DNA reads as TGTGCCAGCAGTTTTGGAACAGCGAACACTGAAGCTTTCTTT.

Regarding this clone: At one end the junction does not follow the germline gene, possibly because of a read error. The chain is built from TRBV28 and TRBJ1-6; D gene unclear. Looked up from germline, CDR1 is MDHEN and CDR2 is SYDVKM. The CDR3 is 12 amino acids. The CDR3 sequence: CASSIPHSPLHF. Written as DNA, the CDR3 is TGTGCCAGCAGTATTCCACATTCTCCCCTCCACTTT.

This clone was observed a single time. The chain combines TRBV5-1 with TRBJ2-3; no definite D call. The CDR3 loop spans 14 amino acids. V was cut by 4 bases and J by 0 bases, with 9 bases left in between. Germline assignment: CDR1 SGHRS and CDR2 YFSETQ. CDR3 in DNA: TGCGCCAGCAGCCCCGGACCAAGCACAGATACGCAGTATTTT. It is translated as CASSPGPSTDTQYF.

This chain joins TRBV7-9 and TRBJ1-2; 9 nucleotides agree with TRBD1. V shed 5 bases and J 6 bases; nucleotides not matched to a gene: 10. From germline, CDR1 is SEHNR and CDR2 FQNEAQ (reference sequence). The CDR3 runs 15 residues. The DNA for the CDR3 is TGTGCCAGCAGCGTTCTTGGGGGACAGGGCCATGGCTACACCTTC. It translates to CASSVLGGQGHGYTF.

The rearrangement uses TRBV19 and TRBJ1-1; D might be TRBD1 (6 bases). Trimming took off 5 bases at V and 1 base at J, with 14 bases between the two ends. This CDR3 spans 15 amino acids. The germline CDR1 and CDR2 sequences are LNHDA and SQIVND (reference sequence). The CDR3 sequence is CASSSKQGQNTEAFF. CDR3 in DNA: TGTGCCAGTAGTTCGAAACAGGGACAGAACACTGAAGCTTTCTTT.

V and J are TRBV9 and TRBJ2-5; 9 bases map to TRBD2. V was clipped by 0 bases and J by 2 bases; unmatched bases: 5. The CDR3 totals 16 residues. Germline assignment: CDR1 SGDLS and CDR2 YYNGEE. The CDR3 DNA follows: TGTGCCAGCAGCGTAGGAGCGGGAGGACCTCAAGAGACCCAGTACTTC. Protein: CASSVGAGGPQETQYF.

There are a few counts of this clone. The V gene is TRBV28, the J gene TRBJ1-2; D is unclear. The length of the CDR3 is 13 residues. Trimming left V 4 bases short and J 4 bases short, with 10 bases between. CDR1 and CDR2 from the germline V gene are MDHEN and SYDVKM. CDR3 sequence: CASSSNLFYGYTF. The CDR3, as DNA: TGTGCCAGCAGTTCCAACTTGTTCTATGGCTACACCTTC.

This chain links TRBV7-8 with TRBJ1-3; TRBD1 might be the D (5 bases). The CDR3 extends over 17 amino acids. Trimming removed 5 bases at V and 0 bases at J, with 17 bases between. The germline V gene has CDR1 SGHVS and CDR2 FQNEAQ. The CDR3 is CASSHLDRHISGNTIYF. In DNA, the CDR3 is TGTGCCAGCAGCCACCTCGACAGACACATCTCTGGAAACACCATATATTTT.

This clone was seen just once. The rearrangement links TRBV6-5 to TRBJ1-2; D not certain. V dropped 2 bases and J dropped 4 bases, with 14 bases sitting between them. Germline CDR1 MNHEY, CDR2 SVGAGI. This CDR3 comprises 15 residues. This CDR3 reads CASSYRSKGFYGYTF. DNA for the CDR3: TGTGCCAGCAGTTACCGTTCGAAAGGGTTCTATGGCTACACCTTC.

The gene calls are TRBV6-5 and TRBJ1-6; D may be TRBD1 (6 bases). Trimming took off 6 bases at V and 7 bases at J, with 13 bases between the two ends. The CDR3 consists of 14 residues. Germline V lookup: CDR1 MNHEY, CDR2 SVGAGI. Here the CDR3 DNA reads TGTGCCAGCAGCACCAGTGGGGGCAATTCACCCCTCCACTTT. Translated: CASSTSGGNSPLHF.

The chain links TRBV27 to TRBJ1-2, with a tentative D call TRBD1 (5 bases). The V gene's germline CDR1 is MNHEY and CDR2 SMNVEV (reference sequence). V lost 2 bases to trimming and J lost 5 bases, with 15 bases between them. This CDR3 is 15 amino acids long. The DNA of the CDR3 is TGTGCCAGCAGTTTAACTCCGGGACCGGCTTATGGCTACACCTTC. Translated: CASSLTPGPAYGYTF.

In this sample, this clone turned up a few times. The J gene is TRBJ1-1, the V gene TRBV19, with 7 positions matching TRBD1. This CDR3 region has 12 residues. CDR1 and CDR2 from the germline V gene are LNHDA and SQIVND (reference sequence). V gave up 10 bases and J gave up 7 bases; unmatched junction bases: 9. CDR3: CATRDSKDEAFF. CDR3 nucleotides: TGTGCCACACGGGACAGCAAAGATGAAGCTTTCTTT.

To note about this clone: One end of the junction varies from germline; a read error may be responsible. The chain combines TRBV12-3 or TRBV12-4 with TRBJ1-6; the D gene is possibly TRBD1 (5 bases). The CDR3 totals 13 residues. DNA of the CDR3: TGTGCCAGCAGTTTACGCGTTGGGACGTATTTTTACTTT. Its protein product is CASSLRVGTYFYF.

CDR3 protein: CASSLDRDTEAFF. The CDR3 nucleotides are TGTGCCAGCAGCTTAGACCGGGACACTGAAGCTTTCTTT. The chain is built from TRBV7-9 and TRBJ1-1; D unclear. This CDR3 spans 13 amino acids. V was shortened by 1 base and J by 3 bases, with 6 bases between the two germline ends. From germline, CDR1 is SEHNR and CDR2 FQNEAQ (reference sequence).

This rearrangement joins TRBV3-1 (or the pseudogene TRBV3-2) to TRBJ1-4; 7 bases match TRBD1. This CDR3 spans 17 amino acids. J was trimmed by 5 bases and V by 7 bases; bases with no gene match: 16. Germline values: CDR1 LGHDT, CDR2 YNNKEL (reference sequence). CDR3 sequence reads: CASKLSSPQGMNEKLFF. In nucleotides, the CDR3 is TGTGCCAGCAAACTCTCTTCGCCACAGGGGATGAATGAAAAACTGTTTTTT.

The CDR3, as DNA: TGTGCCAGCAGTTACTCGGGACAGGGCAGGGGAGGCTACACCTTC. Protein sequence: CASSYSGQGRGGYTF. The chain combines TRBV6-2 or TRBV6-3 with TRBJ1-2, with TRBD1 identical over 9 bases. CDR1 and CDR2 (germline): MNHEY, SVGEGT. With 0 bases clipped from V and 8 bases from J, the junction kept 7 bases outside the gene matches. The CDR3 spans 15 residues.

V and J are TRBV11-2 and TRBJ1-2; 8 positions agree with TRBD1. The CDR3 loop spans 15 amino acids. Germline V CDR1 and CDR2: SGHAT, FQNNGV. V lost 5 bases and J lost 7; bases outside the gene matches: 12. CDR3 region: CASSEFRGPYSGYTF. The CDR3 DNA reads TGTGCCAGCAGCGAATTCAGGGGGCCGTACAGTGGCTACACCTTC. Using reference TRBV11-2 and TRBJ1-2 for the parts outside the CDR3, the full variable domain is EAGVAQSPRYKIIEKRQSVAFWCNPISGHATLYWYQQILGQGPKLLIQFQNNGVVDDSQLPKDRFSAERLKGVDSTLKIQPAKLEDSAVYLCASSEFRGPYSGYTFGSGTRLTVV.